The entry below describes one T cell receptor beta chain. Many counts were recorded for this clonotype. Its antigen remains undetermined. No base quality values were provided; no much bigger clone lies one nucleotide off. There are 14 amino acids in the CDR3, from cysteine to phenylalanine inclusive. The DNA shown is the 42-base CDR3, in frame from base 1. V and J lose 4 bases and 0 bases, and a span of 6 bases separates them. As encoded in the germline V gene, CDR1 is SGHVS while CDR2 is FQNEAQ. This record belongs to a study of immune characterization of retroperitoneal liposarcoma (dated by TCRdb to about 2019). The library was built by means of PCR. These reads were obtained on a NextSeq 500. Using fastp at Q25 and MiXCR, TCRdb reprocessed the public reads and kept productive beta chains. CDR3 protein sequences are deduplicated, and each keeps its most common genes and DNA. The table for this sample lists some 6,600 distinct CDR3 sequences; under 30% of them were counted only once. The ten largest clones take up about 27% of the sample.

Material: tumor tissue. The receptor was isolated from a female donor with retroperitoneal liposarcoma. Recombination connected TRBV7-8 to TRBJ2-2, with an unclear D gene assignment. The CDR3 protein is CASSSFTNTGELFF. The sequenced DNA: TGTGCCAGCAGCTCCTTTACGAACACCGGGGAGCTGTTTTTT.